These 23 T cell receptor beta chains originate from one sample sequenced in a study of cytomegalovirus exposure and HLA in healthy donors (dated by TCRdb to about 2017). The library was obtained by the immunoSEQ multiplex PCR assay. A mixture of 60 forward primers for TCR Vbeta segments and 13 reverse primers for TCR Jbeta segments was used in the multiplex PCR. TCRdb retrieved this table from immuneACCESS and kept in-frame rearrangements only. Not all clones are present; in checked studies, unresolved V genes account for under half, and no reason is known for the remainder. The table for this sample lists approximately 180,000 clones; 70% to 80% of them were counted only once. The ten top clones hold roughly 3.5% of the sample. What was sequenced was PBMCs. These receptors were collected from a woman aged 55-70 years in good health and CMV-seropositive.

The V and J genes are TRBV19 and TRBJ2-7, with TRBD1 matching over 8 bases. Germline V lookup: CDR1 LNHDA, CDR2 SQIVND (reference sequence). The length of the CDR3 is 14 residues. The trim removed 3 bases at V and 7 bases at J, leaving 8 bases unmatched. CDR3 amino acids: CASSIQAGGREQYF. As DNA, the CDR3 is TGTGCCAGTAGTATCCAGGCAGGGGGCAGGGAGCAGTACTTC. The full variable domain, in which reference TRBV19 and TRBJ2-7 provide the parts outside the CDR3, is DGGITQSPKYLFRKEGQNVTLSCEQNLNHDAMYWYRQDPGQGLRLIYYSQIVNDFQKGDIAEGYSVSREKKESFPLTVTSAQKNPTAFYLCASSIQAGGREQYFGPGTRLTVT.

V usage is TRBV7-8 and J usage is TRBJ2-7; D remains unclear. Germline values: CDR1 SGHVS, CDR2 FQNEAQ. This CDR3 has 13 amino acids. Trimming cost V 5 bases and J 4 bases, with 12 bases left between them. The CDR3 is CASSRSPSYEQYF. For the CDR3, the DNA is TGTGCCAGCAGCCGAAGCCCAAGTTACGAGCAGTACTTC. The full variable domain, completed using reference TRBV7-8 and TRBJ2-7, is GAGVSQSPRYKVAKRGQDVALRCDPISGHVSLFWYQQALGQGPEFLTYFQNEAQLDKSGLPSDRFFAERPEGSVSTLKIQRTQQEDSAVYLCASSRSPSYEQYFGPGTRLTVT.

This clone was counted between two and nine times. J is TRBJ1-5 and V is TRBV30; D is unclear. V lost 0 bases and J 4 bases, leaving 7 bases between the germline ends. Germline V CDR1 and CDR2: GTSNPN, SVGIG (reference sequence). This CDR3 is 13 amino acids long. The CDR3 region has the DNA TGTGCCTGGAGTGTACGGGTGAATCAGCCCCAGCATTTT. Translation: CAWSVRVNQPQHF.

The J gene is TRBJ2-2, the V gene TRBV5-1; D may be TRBD2 (6 bases). Trimming removed 6 bases at V and 4 bases at J, with 19 bases between. Germline CDR1 reads SGHRS; CDR2 reads YFSETQ. CDR3 length: 16 amino acids. The CDR3 protein is CASKYSGGLLTGELFF. CDR3 coding DNA: TGCGCCAGCAAGTATAGCGGTGGGCTCCTCACCGGGGAGCTGTTTTTT.

The CDR3 DNA follows: TGTGCCAGCAGTACCACAGGGGGTGGAATCAATGAGCAGTTCTTC. Translated: CASSTTGGGINEQFF. The chain is built from TRBV6-5 and TRBJ2-1; 8 bases map to TRBD1. CDR3 length equals 15 residues. Germline V CDR1 and CDR2: MNHEY, SVGAGI. V gave up 5 bases and J gave up 6 bases; unmatched junction bases: 9.

The J gene is TRBJ1-2, the V gene TRBV5-4, with 8 bases matching TRBD1. J was trimmed by 4 bases and V by 4 bases; bases with no gene match: 12. This CDR3 region has 16 residues. Per the germline V gene, CDR1 is SGHNT and CDR2 is YYREEE (reference sequence). The CDR3 here is CASSPGFGDRTYGYTF. In DNA form, the CDR3 reads TGTGCCAGCAGCCCGGGGTTTGGGGACAGGACCTATGGCTACACCTTC.

This clone was detected a few times. V and J are TRBV6-4 and TRBJ1-2, with 11 nucleotides matching TRBD1. Germline trimming cut 0 bases from V and 5 bases from J; bases unmatched to any gene: 2. Germline CDR1 and CDR2: MRHNA and SNTAGT. The CDR3 is 15 amino acids. The CDR3 DNA sequence: TGTGCCAGCAGTGACTCAGGGACAGGGGGGTATGGCTACACCTTC. It encodes CASSDSGTGGYGYTF.

This clone was observed once. The V and J genes are TRBV7-8 and TRBJ2-3, with a weak D call TRBD2 (5 bases). V shed 3 bases and J shed 12 bases, with 16 bases lying between them. CDR1 is SGHVS, CDR2 FQNEAQ, per germline. CDR3 length: 13 amino acids. CDR3 coding DNA: TGTGCCAGCAGCTTGCTAGACACGGGGAGACAGTATTTT. This codes for CASSLLDTGRQYF.

In its sample, this clone was seen once. The chain links TRBV4-2 to TRBJ2-2; 7 bases fit TRBD2. This CDR3 spans 14 amino acids. Germline loops: CDR1 LGHNA, CDR2 YNFKEQ. V was clipped by 4 bases and J by 8 bases; unmatched bases: 7. The CDR3 sequence is CASSPPGGAGELFF. The CDR3 DNA reads TGTGCCAGCAGCCCCCCGGGGGGTGCGGGGGAGCTGTTTTTT.

The chain has TRBV5-4 and TRBJ2-1; 9 nucleotides match TRBD2. The CDR3 is 17 amino acids. The V segment lost 0 bases and the J segment 6 bases; nucleotides outside the gene matches: 10. The germline CDR1 and CDR2 sequences are SGHNT and YYREEE (reference sequence). Here the CDR3 DNA reads TGTGCCAGCAGCTTGGCCCAGGGAGCGGGGGGCCCCAATGAGCAGTTCTTC. This translates into CASSLAQGAGGPNEQFF.

V usage is TRBV4-1 and J usage is TRBJ2-1; 7 nucleotides agree with TRBD1. Germline CDR1 is MGHRA and CDR2 is YSYEKL. This CDR3 is built from 15 residues. J was trimmed by 6 bases and V by 0 bases; bases with no gene match: 5. The CDR3 loop reads CASSQDGTAANEQFF. CDR3 DNA sequence: TGCGCCAGCAGCCAAGATGGGACAGCTGCCAATGAGCAGTTCTTC.

This chain joins TRBV4-2 and TRBJ2-7; D perhaps matches TRBD1 (5 bases). CDR3 length: 16 residues. Trimming cost V 3 bases and J 0 bases, with 15 bases left between them. CDR1 and CDR2 from the germline V gene are LGHNA and YNFKEQ. The CDR3 DNA sequence: TGTGCCAGCAGCCAGTCAGGAGACAGACTCTCCTACGAGCAGTACTTC. Its translation: CASSQSGDRLSYEQYF.

V and J are TRBV6-5 and TRBJ2-2; D is uncertain. Per the germline V gene, CDR1 is MNHEY and CDR2 is SVGAGI. Trimming took 8 bases from V and 1 from J, leaving 5 bases between them. CDR3 length: 12 residues. The CDR3 sequence: CASGQNTGELFF. The DNA of the CDR3 is TGTGCCAGCGGGCAGAACACCGGGGAGCTGTTTTTT.

This chain joins TRBV11-1 and TRBJ2-7; D possibly corresponds to TRBD1 (5 bases). The germline V and J ends were trimmed by 5 bases and 2 bases, with 16 bases remaining between them. The germline gives CDR1 SGHAT, CDR2 FQDESV (reference sequence). The CDR3 totals 15 residues. The CDR3 here is CASSPPGQLAYEQYF. In nucleotides, the CDR3 is TGTGCCAGCAGCCCCCCAGGACAACTTGCCTACGAGCAGTACTTC.

The chain uses TRBV7-9 and TRBJ1-1; no clear D. Trimming took 5 bases from V and 10 from J, leaving 17 bases between them. Germline CDR1 SEHNR, CDR2 FQNEAQ (reference sequence). CDR3 length equals 13 residues. The CDR3 spells CASSLDLTGGAFF. The CDR3 DNA is TGTGCCAGCAGCCTCGACCTCACTGGCGGAGCTTTCTTT.

The V call is TRBV23-1, the J call TRBJ1-5, with 8 positions matching TRBD1. TRBV23-1 is classed as an ORF, of uncertain function. The CDR3 loop spans 14 amino acids. With V trimmed by 6 bases and J by 4 bases, 5 bases remained unmatched. As DNA, the CDR3 is TGCGCCAGCAGACTCACAGGGGGAAATCAGCCCCAGCATTTT. This translates into CASRLTGGNQPQHF.

The CDR3 region has the DNA TGTGCCGGATCGGGGGGCAACACCGGGGAGCTGTTTTTT. The encoded protein is CAGSGGNTGELFF. This chain uses TRBV7-9 with TRBJ2-2; tentatively, D is TRBD2 (7 bases). Between the trimmed V and J ends, which lost 11 bases and 2 bases, there was a span of 12 bases. This CDR3 is built from 13 residues. Germline V lookup: CDR1 SEHNR, CDR2 FQNEAQ (reference sequence).

The chain uses TRBV4-2 and TRBJ2-1; D gene unclear. V was trimmed by 6 bases and J by 0 bases, leaving 15 bases between them. The CDR3 has 16 amino acids. Germline values: CDR1 LGHNA, CDR2 YNFKEQ. The CDR3 region is CASRPRSDFSYNEQFF. CDR3 DNA: TGTGCCAGCAGACCAAGATCTGACTTCTCCTACAATGAGCAGTTCTTC.

The chain joins TRBV19 to TRBJ2-1, with D possibly being TRBD1 (6 bases). The ends were cut back, 9 bases at V and 3 bases at J, with 15 bases in the middle. Per germline, CDR1 LNHDA and CDR2 SQIVND (reference sequence). This CDR3 comprises 14 residues. CDR3 nucleotide sequence: TGTGCCAGCATGGACAGAATGAGCTACAATGAGCAGTTCTTC. Its translation: CASMDRMSYNEQFF.

The chain combines TRBV19 with TRBJ2-3; D may be TRBD1 (5 bases). The germline V gene encodes CDR1 LNHDA and CDR2 SQIVND (reference sequence). The CDR3 is 10 residues long. Trimming cost V 8 bases and J 9 bases, with 9 bases left between them. The CDR3 nucleotides read TGTGCCAGTGGACAACGGACGCAGTATTTT. It codes for CASGQRTQYF. The whole variable domain, filled in from reference TRBV19 and TRBJ2-3, reads DGGITQSPKYLFRKEGQNVTLSCEQNLNHDAMYWYRQDPGQGLRLIYYSQIVNDFQKGDIAEGYSVSREKKESFPLTVTSAQKNPTAFYLCASGQRTQYFGPGTRLTVL.

V and J are TRBV5-1 and TRBJ2-5; tentatively, D is TRBD1 (5 bases). Germline V gene data show CDR1 as SGHRS and CDR2 as YFSETQ. The CDR3 runs 15 residues. V shed 0 bases and J shed 1 base, with 10 bases lying between them. In DNA form, the CDR3 reads TGCGCCAGCAGCTTGGTAGTAGGGGCCCAAGAGACCCAGTACTTC. It encodes CASSLVVGAQETQYF.

J is TRBJ2-3 and V is TRBV7-8; 9 nucleotides line up with TRBD1. Germline values: CDR1 SGHVS, CDR2 FQNEAQ. There are 16 residues in the CDR3. Trimming took 4 bases from V and 2 from J; bases not matched to a gene: 7. The CDR3 reads CASSSLRDRATDTQYF. Written as DNA, the CDR3 is TGTGCCAGCAGCTCTCTCAGGGACAGGGCCACAGATACGCAGTATTTT.

This clone was observed a few times. This CDR3 is CASSLDRDRLRAEAFF. Written as DNA, the CDR3 is TGTGCCAGCAGCTTGGATCGGGACAGGCTTAGGGCTGAAGCTTTCTTT. The rearrangement links TRBV5-4 to TRBJ1-1; 8 nucleotides match TRBD1. The germline gives CDR1 SGHNT, CDR2 YYREEE (reference sequence). CDR3 length: 16 residues. V lost 0 bases to trimming and J lost 6 bases; unmatched junction nucleotides: 10.